The rows below give T cell receptor beta chains drawn from one sample of a study of cytomegalovirus exposure and HLA in healthy donors. Measured with immunoSEQ multiplex PCR; TCRdb has only the in-frame clones, and not every one. The sample lists 80,000 or so clones, roughly 94% occurring once. The sample comprised PBMCs. All receptors come from a woman aged 18 to 35 in good health and CMV-seronegative. Each CDR3 is given without its conserved first and last residue. The order of the fields is V gene, D gene, J gene, CDR3 protein. The D gene is left open where the match is weak.

>TRBV10-1|-|TRBJ2-7
ASSERVTYEQY
>TRBV9|TRBD1|TRBJ2-5
ASSVTGRETQY
>TRBV28|-|TRBJ2-7
ASSLSRSEQY
>TRBV28|TRBD2|TRBJ2-5
ASSFRLAGGQGETQY
>TRBV11-2|-|TRBJ2-1
ASSLVLARTGEQF
>TRBV7-2|-|TRBJ2-7
ASSLAASYEQY
>TRBV9|TRBD1|TRBJ2-6
ASSVVPGQPTGANVLT
>TRBV13|TRBD1|TRBJ1-2
ASSLGPQGGYGYT
>TRBV18|-|TRBJ1-2
ASSPPQGTYGYT
>TRBV5-4|TRBD1|TRBJ2-7
ASSLGGQGRSYEQY
>TRBV11-2|-|TRBJ1-2
ASSLETVDGYT
>TRBV6-4|-|TRBJ1-2
ASSDSGRANYGYT
>TRBV15|-|TRBJ2-7
ATSRDLGRSYEQY
>TRBV29-1|-|TRBJ2-3
SVAYEADTQY
>TRBV28|TRBD1|TRBJ1-1
ATTGAEAF
>TRBV20-1|-|TRBJ1-2
SASQGYGYT